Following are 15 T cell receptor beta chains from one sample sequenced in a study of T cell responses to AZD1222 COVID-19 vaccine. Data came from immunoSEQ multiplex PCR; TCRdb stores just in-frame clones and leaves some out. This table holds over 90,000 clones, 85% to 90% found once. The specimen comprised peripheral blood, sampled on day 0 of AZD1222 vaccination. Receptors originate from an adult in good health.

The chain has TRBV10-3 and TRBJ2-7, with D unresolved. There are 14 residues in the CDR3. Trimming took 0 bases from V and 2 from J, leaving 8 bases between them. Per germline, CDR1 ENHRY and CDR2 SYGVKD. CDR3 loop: CAISESGVPYEQYF. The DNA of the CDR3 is TGTGCCATCAGTGAGTCGGGCGTGCCCTACGAGCAGTACTTC.

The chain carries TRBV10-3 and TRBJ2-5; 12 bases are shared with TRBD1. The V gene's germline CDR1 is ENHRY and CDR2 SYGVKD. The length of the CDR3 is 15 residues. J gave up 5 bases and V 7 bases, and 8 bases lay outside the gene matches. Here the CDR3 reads CAINPGQGAMETQYF. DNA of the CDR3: TGTGCCATCAACCCGGGACAGGGGGCGATGGAGACCCAGTACTTC.

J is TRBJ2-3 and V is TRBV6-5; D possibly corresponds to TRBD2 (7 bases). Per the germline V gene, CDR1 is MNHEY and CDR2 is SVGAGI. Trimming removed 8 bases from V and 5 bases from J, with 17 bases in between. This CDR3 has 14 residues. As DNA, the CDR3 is TGTGCCAGCTCGGGGGCGGGGGCTGGAGATACGCAGTATTTT. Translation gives CASSGAGAGDTQYF.

The CDR3 loop is CASSESRWAEGNTIYF. In DNA, the CDR3 is TGTGCCAGCAGTGAATCCCGTTGGGCGGAAGGAAACACCATATATTTT. The chain recombines TRBV25-1 with TRBJ1-3; unclear D gene. CDR1 is MGHDK, CDR2 SYGVNS, per germline. The V end lost 1 base, the J end lost 4 bases, and 14 bases lay between the germline ends. This CDR3 comprises 16 residues. Complete variable domain (other parts from reference TRBV25-1 and TRBJ1-3): EADIYQTPRYLVIGTGKKITLECSQTMGHDKMYWYQQDPGMELHLIHYSYGVNSTEKGDLSSESTVSRIRTEHFPLTLESARPSHTSQYLCASSESRWAEGNTIYFGEGSWLTVV.

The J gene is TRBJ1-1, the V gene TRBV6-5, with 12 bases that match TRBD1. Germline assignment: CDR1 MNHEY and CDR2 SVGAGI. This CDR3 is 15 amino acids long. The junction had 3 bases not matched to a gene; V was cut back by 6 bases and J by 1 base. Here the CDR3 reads CASRLGQGANTEAFF. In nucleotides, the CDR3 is TGTGCCAGCAGATTGGGACAGGGGGCGAACACTGAAGCTTTCTTT.

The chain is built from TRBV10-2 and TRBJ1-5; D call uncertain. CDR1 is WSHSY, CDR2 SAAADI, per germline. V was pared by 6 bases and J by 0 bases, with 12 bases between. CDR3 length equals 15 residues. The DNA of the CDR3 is TGCGCCAGCAGAAAAAGCCCAAATAGCAATCAGCCCCAGCATTTT. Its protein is CASRKSPNSNQPQHF.

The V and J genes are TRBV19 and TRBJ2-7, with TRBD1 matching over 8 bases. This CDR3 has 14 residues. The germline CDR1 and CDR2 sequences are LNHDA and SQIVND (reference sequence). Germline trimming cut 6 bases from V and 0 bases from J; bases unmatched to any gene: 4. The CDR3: CASRGQGNSYEQYF. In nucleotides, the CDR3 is TGTGCCAGTAGAGGACAGGGAAACTCCTACGAGCAGTACTTC.

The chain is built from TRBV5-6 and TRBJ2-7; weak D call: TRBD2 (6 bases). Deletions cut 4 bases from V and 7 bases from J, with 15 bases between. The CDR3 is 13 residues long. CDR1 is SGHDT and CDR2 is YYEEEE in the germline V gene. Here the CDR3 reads CASSVGGPVEQYF. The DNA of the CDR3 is TGTGCCAGCAGCGTGGGGGGACCCGTTGAGCAGTACTTC.

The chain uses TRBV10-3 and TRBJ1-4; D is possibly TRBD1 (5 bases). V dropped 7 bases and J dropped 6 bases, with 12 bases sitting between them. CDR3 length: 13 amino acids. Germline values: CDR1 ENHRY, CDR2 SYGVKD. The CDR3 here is CAIKSGTDEKLFF. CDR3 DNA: TGTGCCATCAAATCCGGGACTGATGAAAAACTGTTTTTT.

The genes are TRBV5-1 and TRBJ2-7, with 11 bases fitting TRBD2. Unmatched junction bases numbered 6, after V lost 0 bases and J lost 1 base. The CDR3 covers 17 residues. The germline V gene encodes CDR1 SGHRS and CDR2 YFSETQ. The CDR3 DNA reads TGCGCCAGCAGCTTGGCGACCACTAGCGGGAGATCCTACGAGCAGTACTTC. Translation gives CASSLATTSGRSYEQYF.

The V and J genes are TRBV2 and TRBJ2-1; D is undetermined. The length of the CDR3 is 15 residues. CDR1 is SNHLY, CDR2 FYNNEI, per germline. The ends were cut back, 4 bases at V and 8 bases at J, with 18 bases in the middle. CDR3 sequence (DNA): TGTGCCAGCAGTGGAAGGGCAGGAGCAGGCGATGAGCAGTTCTTC. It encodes CASSGRAGAGDEQFF.

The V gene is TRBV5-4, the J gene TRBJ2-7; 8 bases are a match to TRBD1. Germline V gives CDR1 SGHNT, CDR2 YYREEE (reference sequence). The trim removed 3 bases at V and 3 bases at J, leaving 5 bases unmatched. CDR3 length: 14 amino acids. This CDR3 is CASSWTGTFYEQYF. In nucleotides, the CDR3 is TGTGCCAGCAGCTGGACAGGGACGTTCTACGAGCAGTACTTC.

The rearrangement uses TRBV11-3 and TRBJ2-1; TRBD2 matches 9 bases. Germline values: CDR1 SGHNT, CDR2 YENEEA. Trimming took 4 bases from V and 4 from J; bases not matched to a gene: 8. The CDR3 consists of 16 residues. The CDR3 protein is CASSSATSGIYNEQFF. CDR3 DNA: TGTGCCAGCAGCTCCGCGACTAGCGGAATTTACAATGAGCAGTTCTTC.

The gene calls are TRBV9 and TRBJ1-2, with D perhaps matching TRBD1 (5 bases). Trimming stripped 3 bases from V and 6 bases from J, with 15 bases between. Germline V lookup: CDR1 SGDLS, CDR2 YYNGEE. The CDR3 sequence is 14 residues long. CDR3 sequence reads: CASSGQGQANGYTF. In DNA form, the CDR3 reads TGTGCCAGCAGCGGTCAAGGACAAGCTAATGGCTACACCTTC.

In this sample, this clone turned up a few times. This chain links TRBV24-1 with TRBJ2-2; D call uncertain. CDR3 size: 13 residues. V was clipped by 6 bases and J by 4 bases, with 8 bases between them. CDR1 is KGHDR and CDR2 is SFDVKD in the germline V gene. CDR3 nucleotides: TGTGCCACCAGTAGTAAGAGCACCGGGGAGCTGTTTTTT. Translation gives CATSSKSTGELFF.